The 3 T cell receptor beta chains below all came from one sample that was sequenced in a study of blood T cell repertoires in COVID-19. TCRdb's copy holds only in-frame clones and misses some; the assay was immunoSEQ multiplex PCR. The sample carries about 50,000 clones, 86% recorded once. What was sequenced was peripheral blood. These receptors were obtained from a woman aged 55-69 years with acute or convalescent COVID-19.

The CDR3 is CASSPTGLSSGNTIYF. In DNA form, the CDR3 reads TGTGCCAGCAGTCCGACAGGGCTCTCTTCTGGAAACACCATATATTTT. This sequence joins TRBV6-6 and TRBJ1-3; 7 bases map to TRBD1. The CDR3 extends over 16 amino acids. V shed 5 bases, J shed 1 base, and the junction held 8 bases outside the gene matches. The germline CDR1 and CDR2 sequences are MNHNY and SVGAGI (reference sequence).

The rearrangement uses TRBV5-8 and TRBJ1-1; the match to TRBD1 covers 7 bases. This CDR3 comprises 14 residues. V lost 1 base and J lost 10; bases outside the gene matches: 10. Looked up from germline, CDR1 is SGHTS and CDR2 is YDEGEE. CDR3 DNA sequence: TGTGCCAGCAGCTTGCGGGGGACAGCAATTATAGCTTTCTTT. Amino acid sequence: CASSLRGTAIIAFF.

The chain combines TRBV3-1 (or the pseudogene TRBV3-2) with TRBJ2-3; 9 bases are a match to TRBD2. V lost 1 base to trimming and J lost 9 bases; unmatched junction nucleotides: 11. The CDR3 is 16 residues long. The V gene's germline CDR1 is LGHDT and CDR2 YNNKEL (reference sequence). In DNA, the CDR3 is TGTGCCAGCAGCCAAGGCGTAGCGGGGGTCCCCCGAACGCAGTATTTT. Amino acids: CASSQGVAGVPRTQYF.